The next 20 T cell receptor beta chains were all read from a single sample in a study of T cells in Graves' hyperthyroidism and ophthalmopathy. Regions amplified from RNA transcripts were the TCR beta CDR3 regions. In the first-round RT-PCR of the TCR CDR3, the HTBI primer set was used. One entry per CDR3 protein results from TCRdb running MiXCR on the multiplex PCR reads. The data hold hundreds of thousands of distinct CDR3 sequences, with roughly 15% observed a single time. The sample comprised blood. Every receptor here comes from a woman in her forties with Graves' ophthalmopathy.

This clonotype was counted at least ten times. This rearrangement joins TRBV6-5 to TRBJ2-5, with D hard to call. V lost 0 bases and J lost 4, with 21 bases in between. Per germline, CDR1 MNHEY and CDR2 SVGAGI. The CDR3 runs 18 residues. The CDR3 sequence: CASSYSMGSYFLGETQYF. For the CDR3, the DNA is TGTGCCAGCAGTTACTCGATGGGATCCTACTTCTTGGGAGAGACCCAGTACTTC.

Ten or more counts support this clonotype. The chain carries TRBV20-1 and TRBJ2-7; 15 nucleotides line up with TRBD2. The CDR3 has 14 residues. Germline lookup yields CDR1 DFQATT and CDR2 SNEGSKA (reference sequence). The junction had 5 bases not matched to a gene; V was cut back by 5 bases and J by 6 bases. This CDR3 is CSAPPGLAGGEQYF. The CDR3 DNA sequence: TGCAGTGCTCCTCCGGGACTAGCGGGAGGCGAGCAGTACTTC.

This clonotype appeared many times. This chain joins TRBV27 and TRBJ1-3; 11 bases map to TRBD1. The CDR3 covers 19 residues. V was clipped by 5 bases and J by 4 bases; unmatched bases: 16. The germline CDR1 and CDR2 sequences are MNHEY and SMNVEV (reference sequence). CDR3 nucleotide sequence: TGTGCCAGCAGTCCCCGAGGACAGGGGGCTCGGGTGGGAGGAAACACCATATATTTT. Protein: CASSPRGQGARVGGNTIYF.

The sample holds many counts of this clonotype. The chain links TRBV7-9 to TRBJ2-1; no definite D call. The CDR3 spans 13 residues. The germline gives CDR1 SEHNR, CDR2 FQNEAQ (reference sequence). V was pared by 4 bases and J by 0 bases, with 4 bases between. CDR3 region: CASSSSSYNEQFF. The CDR3 DNA sequence: TGTGCCAGCAGCTCCAGCTCCTACAATGAGCAGTTCTTC.

The V call is TRBV7-2, the J call TRBJ2-7, with 8 bases aligning to TRBD1. The ends lost 2 bases at V and 0 bases at J; junction bases unmatched: 3. The CDR3 has 15 amino acids. Germline CDR1 SGHTA, CDR2 FQGNSA. CDR3 DNA sequence: TGTGCCAGCAGCTTAAACAGGGGGAGCTCCTACGAGCAGTACTTC. Its translation: CASSLNRGSSYEQYF.

V usage is TRBV20-1 and J usage is TRBJ2-7; the match to TRBD1 covers 7 bases. CDR1 is DFQATT and CDR2 is SNEGSKA in the germline V gene (reference sequence). There are 13 residues in the CDR3. The V and J ends lost 6 bases and 2 bases, in that order; junction bases with no gene match: 7. CDR3 amino acids: CSARGRLAYEQYF. The CDR3 coding sequence is TGCAGTGCAAGGGGGCGGCTAGCCTACGAGCAGTACTTC.

This clonotype was counted many times. The chain has TRBV6-5 and TRBJ1-2; D may be TRBD1 (5 bases). Germline V gives CDR1 MNHEY, CDR2 SVGAGI. V lost 10 bases to trimming and J lost 4 bases, with 13 bases between them. This CDR3 is built from 12 residues. In DNA form, the CDR3 reads TGTGCCAACGGGGACGGGTTCTATGGCTACACCTTC. Translation gives CANGDGFYGYTF.

The table lists this clonotype with a few counts. The chain links TRBV4-1 to TRBJ1-2; D is unclear. Germline V gene data show CDR1 as MGHRA and CDR2 as YSYEKL. The V gene lost 0 bases and the J gene lost 5 bases, with 19 bases spanning the gap. The CDR3 runs to 17 residues. The DNA for the CDR3 is TGCGCCAGCAGCCAAGATCCCCCCCCTTCTGCCCTTTATGGCTACACCTTC. It translates to CASSQDPPPSALYGYTF.

This clonotype was seen many times. V is TRBV6-1 and J is TRBJ1-1, with D possibly TRBD1 on 6 matching bases. V was pared by 4 bases and J by 6 bases, with 12 bases between. The CDR3 runs to 13 residues. CDR1 is MNHNS, CDR2 SASEGT, per germline. CDR3 loop: CASSGTGPPEAFF. In DNA, the CDR3 is TGTGCCAGCAGTGGAACAGGGCCCCCTGAAGCTTTCTTT.

This clonotype has ten or more counts. This chain connects TRBV6-5 to TRBJ2-7; 7 nucleotides agree with TRBD1. The junction had 6 bases not matched to a gene; V was cut back by 0 bases and J by 4 bases. CDR1 and CDR2 (germline): MNHEY, SVGAGI. The CDR3 sequence is 15 residues long. Here the CDR3 reads CASSYSGTATYEQYF. The CDR3 DNA sequence: TGTGCCAGCAGTTACTCGGGGACAGCGACGTACGAGCAGTACTTC.

This clonotype appeared a few times. This chain uses TRBV11-2 with TRBJ1-6, with a tentative D call TRBD1 (5 bases). CDR1 and CDR2 (germline): SGHAT, FQNNGV. Trimming shortened V by 6 bases and J by 3 bases, and 18 bases separated the two germline ends. The CDR3 contains 17 residues. The CDR3 spells CASSRTRGRIYNSPLHF. The CDR3 DNA is TGTGCCAGCAGTCGGACAAGGGGTAGGATCTATAATTCACCCCTCCACTTT.

This clonotype has ten or more counts. The genes are TRBV6-1 and TRBJ1-1; D uncertain. Germline values: CDR1 MNHNS, CDR2 SASEGT. This CDR3 has 13 amino acids. The germline V and J ends were trimmed by 5 bases and 4 bases, with 11 bases remaining between them. In DNA, the CDR3 is TGTGCCAGCAGTCTAACAGCGAGCACTGAAGCTTTCTTT. Translating it yields CASSLTASTEAFF.

This clonotype was seen repeatedly, ten times or more. The chain links TRBV6-2 or TRBV6-3 to TRBJ2-7; D is undetermined. The CDR3 consists of 17 residues. Germline V CDR1 and CDR2: MNHEY, SVGEGT. V shed 2 bases and J shed 6 bases, with 23 bases lying between them. The CDR3 spells CASSYHTRSGSSGEQYF. The CDR3 nucleotides read TGTGCCAGCAGTTACCACACCCGGTCAGGATCGTCTGGCGAGCAGTACTTC.

This clonotype was detected ten times or more. The chain couples TRBV20-1 to TRBJ2-5; 7 positions match TRBD1. CDR1 and CDR2 (germline): DFQATT, SNEGSKA (reference sequence). This CDR3 is built from 13 residues. CDR3 sequence reads: CSPIDDRVETQYF. The DNA of the CDR3 is TGCAGCCCTATCGACGACAGGGTGGAGACCCAGTACTTC.

This sequence joins TRBV29-1 and TRBJ2-2; D perhaps matches TRBD1 (5 bases). The CDR3 has 13 amino acids. Trimming took 3 bases from V and 4 from J, leaving 9 bases between them. Germline values: CDR1 SQVTM, CDR2 ANQGSEA. The chain's CDR3 is CSVELGLTGELFF. The CDR3 DNA is TGCAGCGTTGAGTTGGGGCTCACCGGGGAGCTGTTTTTT.

This clonotype was counted ten times or more. The V and J genes are TRBV19 and TRBJ2-5, with TRBD2 identical over 8 bases. J was trimmed by 5 bases and V by 7 bases; bases with no gene match: 12. The CDR3 is 15 amino acids. CDR1 and CDR2 (germline): LNHDA, SQIVND (reference sequence). The CDR3 reads CASMERERERETQYF. DNA of the CDR3: TGTGCCAGTATGGAGCGGGAGAGGGAGAGGGAGACCCAGTACTTC.

This clonotype was detected ten times or more. This chain links TRBV2 with TRBJ2-7, with D perhaps assigned TRBD1 or TRBD2 (5 bases each). Germline V gene lookup returns CDR1 SNHLY and CDR2 FYNNEI. The CDR3 loop spans 11 amino acids. Trimming took off 6 bases at V and 9 bases at J, with 12 bases between the two ends. In DNA, the CDR3 is TGTGCCAGCAGGAGGGGCCCACGGCAGTACTTC. Translating it yields CASRRGPRQYF.

This clonotype showed up many times. This chain uses TRBV28 with TRBJ2-7, with TRBD2 matching 11 bases. Germline V gives CDR1 MDHEN, CDR2 SYDVKM. The CDR3 consists of 15 residues. The V segment lost 6 bases and the J segment 7 bases; nucleotides outside the gene matches: 11. CDR3 protein: CASRPLAGGVEEQYF. In DNA, the CDR3 is TGTGCCAGCAGACCGCTAGCGGGAGGAGTCGAAGAGCAGTACTTC.

This clonotype was seen a handful of times. This chain joins TRBV5-1 and TRBJ2-5, with 8 nucleotides matching TRBD2. Germline V lookup: CDR1 SGHRS, CDR2 YFSETQ. J gave up 5 bases and V 4 bases, and 7 bases lay outside the gene matches. CDR3 size: 14 residues. The CDR3: CASSPGTRRETQYF. DNA of the CDR3: TGCGCCAGCAGCCCCGGGACTAGGAGGGAGACCCAGTACTTC. Combining the CDR3 with reference TRBV5-1 and TRBJ2-5 gives the whole variable domain KAGVTQTPRYLIKTRGQQVTLSCSPISGHRSVSWYQQTPGQGLQFLFEYFSETQRNKGNFPGRFSGRQFSNSRSEMNVSTLELGDSALYLCASSPGTRRETQYFGPGTRLLVL.

Only a few counts were recorded for this clonotype. One end of the junction does not line up with germline, which may come from a read error. V is TRBV13 and J is TRBJ2-5, with D tentatively TRBD1 or TRBD2 (8 bases each). CDR1 and CDR2 from the germline V gene are PRHDT and FYEKMQ (reference sequence). This CDR3 is built from 18 residues. The CDR3, as DNA: TGTGTCAGCAGCTTAGCGGGACAGGAGATCAGAAACCAAGAGACCCAGTACTTC. This translates into CVSSLAGQEIRNQETQYF.